These 22 T cell receptor beta chains were all obtained from the same sample, sequenced in a study of early T cells in non-severe SARS-CoV-2 infection. Each CDR3 protein is one row after TCRdb ran MiXCR on the 5' RACE reads. Among 10,000 to 13,000 distinct CDR3 sequences listed, 4.8% were seen once. Sequencing was carried out using whole blood. These receptors all come from an adult who was a healthcare worker with PCR-confirmed SARS-CoV-2 infection or an uninfected control (not recorded which).

This clonotype is deemed medium-sized (0.01 to 0.1%). This chain uses TRBV27 with TRBJ1-2, with 12 bases that match TRBD1. V lost 6 bases to trimming and J lost 8 bases; unmatched junction nucleotides: 4. The length of the CDR3 is 13 residues. Germline V gene sequence: CDR1 MNHEY, CDR2 SMNVEV (reference sequence). The CDR3 DNA follows: TGTGCCAGCAGGGGACAGGGGGCGGGCGGCTACACCTTC. Its translation is CASRGQGAGGYTF.

This clonotype counts as medium-sized (0.01 to 0.1%). V and J are TRBV7-3 and TRBJ1-1; D is ambiguous. Germline values: CDR1 SGHTA, CDR2 FQGTGA. There are 13 residues in the CDR3. With 5 bases removed from V and 1 base from J, the gap between germline ends came to 8 bases. The CDR3 protein is CASSPQANTEAFF. DNA for the CDR3: TGTGCCAGCAGCCCACAAGCGAACACTGAAGCTTTCTTT.

V usage is TRBV4-3 and J usage is TRBJ2-3; D gene uncertain. The germline CDR1 and CDR2 sequences are LGHNA and YSLEER. This CDR3 is 12 amino acids long. Trimming removed 0 bases at V and 11 bases at J, with 9 bases between. The CDR3 region is CASSQDSARQYF. In DNA, the CDR3 is TGCGCCAGCAGCCAAGATTCAGCGAGGCAGTATTTT.

This clonotype was counted between two and nine times. CDR3 protein: CASSRLGEGANTEAFF. The DNA for the CDR3 is TGTGCCAGCAGTCGTTTAGGAGAGGGAGCGAACACTGAAGCTTTCTTT. The J gene is TRBJ1-1, the V gene TRBV25-1; D is ambiguous. Trimming left V 5 bases short and J 1 base short, with 17 bases between. The CDR3 extends over 16 amino acids. Germline V gene sequence: CDR1 MGHDK, CDR2 SYGVNS.

This clonotype was detected a few times. The rearrangement uses TRBV25-1 and TRBJ1-4, with D unresolved. V was pared by 2 bases and J by 5 bases, with 12 bases between. CDR1 and CDR2 (germline): MGHDK, SYGVNS. The CDR3 extends over 15 amino acids. The CDR3: CASSERLLENEKLFF. In DNA, the CDR3 is TGTGCCAGCAGTGAAAGGCTTTTGGAGAATGAAAAACTGTTTTTT.

The table lists this clonotype with many counts. The chain is built from TRBV20-1 and TRBJ2-5, with a tentative D call TRBD1 (5 bases). Germline V lookup: CDR1 DFQATT, CDR2 SNEGSKA (reference sequence). Trimming stripped 4 bases from V and 3 bases from J, with 24 bases between. This CDR3 contains 17 residues. The CDR3 region is CSANPTDTGTTKETQYF. The CDR3 DNA reads as TGCAGTGCTAATCCCACAGATACAGGCACAACCAAAGAGACCCAGTACTTC.

This clonotype is labeled as medium-sized. J is TRBJ1-5 and V is TRBV4-1; 9 nucleotides align to TRBD1. The length of the CDR3 is 15 residues. Germline CDR1 reads MGHRA; CDR2 reads YSYEKL. The trim removed 3 bases at V and 2 bases at J, leaving 2 bases unmatched. The CDR3 DNA reads TGCGCCAGCAGCCAGGGACAGGGCGGCAATCAGCCCCAGCATTTT. Its protein is CASSQGQGGNQPQHF.

The chain recombines TRBV29-1 with TRBJ2-7, with TRBD1 matching 11 bases. V was pared by 6 bases and J by 3 bases, with 4 bases of the junction left unmatched. Germline V gene data show CDR1 as SQVTM and CDR2 as ANQGSEA. CDR3 length: 13 amino acids. Written as DNA, the CDR3 is TGCAGCGTGGGACAGGGGGATAGCTACGAGCAGTACTTC. This sequence encodes CSVGQGDSYEQYF.

Many counts were recorded for this clonotype. This chain connects TRBV7-2 to TRBJ2-3; 14 bases map to TRBD2. The CDR3 runs to 16 residues. V trimming: 8 bases; J trimming: 1 base; junction bases outside the gene matches: 5. CDR1 SGHTA and CDR2 FQGNSA come from the germline V gene. This chain's CDR3 is CASSGTSGGRTDTQYF. The CDR3 DNA sequence: TGTGCCAGCTCCGGGACTAGCGGGGGCCGCACAGATACGCAGTATTTT.

This clonotype was observed at least ten times. The chain uses TRBV7-2 and TRBJ1-2; TRBD1 might be the D (5 bases). Trimming took off 4 bases at V and 4 bases at J, with 22 bases between the two ends. CDR1 is SGHTA, CDR2 FQGNSA, per germline. This CDR3 spans 17 amino acids. The CDR3 coding sequence is TGTGCCAGCAGCTCTTCATGGGACCGCCGTGGGGGCTATGGCTACACCTTC. Translated, it gives CASSSSWDRRGGYGYTF.

This clonotype was recorded at least ten times. The chain recombines TRBV5-5 with TRBJ1-5, with unresolved D. Trimming pared 0 bases from V and 4 bases from J, leaving 14 bases between. Looked up from germline, CDR1 is SGHKS and CDR2 is YYEKEE (reference sequence). The CDR3 length is 16 residues. The CDR3 loop reads CASSLEGSRVNQPQHF. The CDR3 nucleotides read TGTGCCAGCAGCTTGGAAGGGAGCCGGGTTAATCAGCCCCAGCATTTT.

This clonotype was detected only a few times. The chain combines TRBV5-1 with TRBJ2-2, with D perhaps matching TRBD1 (6 bases). Deletions cut 0 bases from V and 4 bases from J, with 13 bases between. CDR1 is SGHRS, CDR2 YFSETQ, per germline. The CDR3 has 16 amino acids. This CDR3 is CASSLDSAGATGELFF. The CDR3 DNA reads as TGCGCCAGCAGCTTGGATTCGGCAGGGGCCACCGGGGAGCTGTTTTTT.

This clonotype was counted at least ten times. V usage is TRBV6-1 and J usage is TRBJ2-5; D not resolved. V shed 2 bases and J shed 2 bases, with 9 bases lying between them. CDR1 and CDR2 (germline): MNHNS, SASEGT. This CDR3 contains 14 residues. The CDR3 DNA reads TGTGCCAGCAGTGAATCGGGCAGACAAGAGACCCAGTACTTC. Protein sequence: CASSESGRQETQYF.

This chain links TRBV12-3 or TRBV12-4 with TRBJ2-4; D is uncertain. CDR3 length: 14 residues. V was clipped by 4 bases and J by 0 bases, with 7 bases between them. The DNA of the CDR3 is TGTGCCAGCAGTTCCTGGGGAGCCAAAAACATTCAGTACTTC. Translated, it gives CASSSWGAKNIQYF.

This clonotype was detected ten times or more. This CDR3 is CASSSSPLHF. The CDR3 bases are TGTGCCAGCAGTTCATCACCCCTCCACTTT. This chain connects TRBV6-6 to TRBJ1-6; unclear D gene. This CDR3 has 10 amino acids. V was pared by 4 bases and J by 10 bases, with 2 bases between. Germline CDR1 and CDR2: MNHNY and SVGAGI (reference sequence).

Ten or more counts support this clonotype. The V call is TRBV13, the J call TRBJ2-7; 8 bases are a match to TRBD2. CDR1 is PRHDT and CDR2 is FYEKMQ in the germline V gene (reference sequence). The CDR3 extends over 18 amino acids. V gave up 5 bases and J gave up 0 bases; unmatched junction bases: 15. As DNA, the CDR3 is TGTGCCAGCAGCCCTTATAACCTGCGCGGGGGGAGCTCCTACGAGCAGTACTTC. It encodes CASSPYNLRGGSSYEQYF.

This clonotype was counted ten times or more. The V and J genes are TRBV6-6 and TRBJ1-2; D is undetermined. V dropped 6 bases and J dropped 2 bases, with 10 bases sitting between them. The germline CDR1 and CDR2 sequences are MNHNY and SVGAGI (reference sequence). The CDR3 contains 13 residues. CDR3 loop: CASRLALNYGYTF. The CDR3 DNA follows: TGTGCCAGCAGACTGGCCCTCAACTATGGCTACACCTTC.

This clonotype was seen many times. The chain links TRBV12-5 to TRBJ2-5; D is perhaps TRBD1 or TRBD2 (5 bases each). The CDR3 totals 15 residues. The V and J ends lost 5 bases and 2 bases respectively, with 15 bases between them. Germline CDR1 LGHNT, CDR2 FRNRAP. The CDR3 sequence: CASGNGGTEQETQYF. As DNA, the CDR3 is TGTGCTAGTGGTAATGGTGGGACGGAACAAGAGACCCAGTACTTC.

This clonotype was seen at least ten times. The chain links TRBV12-3 or TRBV12-4 to TRBJ2-1; D is perhaps TRBD1 (7 bases). The CDR3 contains 13 residues. The V and J ends lost 8 bases and 7 bases respectively, with 15 bases between them. The CDR3 DNA reads TGTGCCAGCCGAAAGACAGGGAGGAATGAGCAGTTCTTC. Its translation is CASRKTGRNEQFF.

This clonotype was observed at least ten times. The V call is TRBV19, the J call TRBJ1-2; the match to TRBD1 covers 7 bases. Germline V lookup: CDR1 LNHDA, CDR2 SQIVND (reference sequence). J was trimmed by 3 bases and V by 10 bases; bases with no gene match: 14. This CDR3 has 15 amino acids. CDR3 bases: TGTGCCACCACCCTTGCTACAGGGGTTGACTATGGCTACACCTTC. Translation gives CATTLATGVDYGYTF.

The chain employs TRBV6-2 or TRBV6-3 and TRBJ2-3, with TRBD1 matching 7 bases. Trimming took 2 bases from V and 9 from J; bases not matched to a gene: 8. This CDR3 is built from 14 residues. The germline gives CDR1 MNHEY, CDR2 SVGEGT. CDR3 bases: TGTGCCAGCAGTTACCGGAAGGGGGCATGGACGCAGTATTTT. Its protein is CASSYRKGAWTQYF.

This clonotype has at least ten counts. The chain couples TRBV18 to TRBJ1-1; D unclear. Germline V lookup: CDR1 KGHSH, CDR2 LQKENI. Trimming left V 1 base short and J 3 bases short, with 3 bases between. The CDR3 runs to 12 residues. CDR3: CASSPQDTEAFF. The CDR3 DNA reads TGTGCCAGCTCACCACAAGACACTGAAGCTTTCTTT.